This T cell receptor (beta chain) derives from a study of CD8+ T cells in alopecia areata. Study-level information: Severity of treated patients was scored by affected scalp percentage. Notes on the study in general: For lesional scalp, especially alopecia totalis/universalis, clonality was higher than in normal scalp.

This CDR3 contains 14 residues. The germline gives CDR1 GTSNPN, CDR2 SVGIG (reference sequence). V was shortened by 2 bases and J by 0 bases, with 11 bases between the two germline ends. Documented treatment: oral pan-JAK inhibitor, 5-10 mg twice daily. TCR sequencing used cDNA made by reverse transcription of extracted RNA. The assay was immunoSEQ multiplex PCR, and TCRdb's table has in-frame clones only and misses some. The sample has about 300,000 clones; nearly 60% are singletons. Of note for this clone: Its antigen is unidentified.

This sequence originates from a human donor with alopecia areata. J is TRBJ2-7 and V is TRBV30; D is uncertain. The sequences come from CD4+ T cells sorted from blood, collected at week 24, from a patient treated with tofacitinib. CDR3 sequence reads: CAWSSAPISYEQYF. The DNA for the CDR3 is TGTGCCTGGAGTAGTGCCCCCATCTCCTACGAGCAGTACTTC. The variable domain in full, with the rest retrieved from reference TRBV30 and TRBJ2-7, is SQTIHQWPATLVQPVGSPLSLECTVEGTSNPNLYWYRQAAGRGLQLLFYSVGIGQISSEVPQNLSASRPQDRQFILSSKKLLLSDSGFYLCAWSSAPISYEQYFGPGTRLTVT.